A single sample gave rise to the 9 T cell receptor beta chains below, sequenced in a study of T-cell reconstitution after alpha-beta-depleted transplantation in children. The authors prepared the TCRbeta library with unique molecular identifiers. One entry per CDR3 protein, called by TCRdb with MiXCR from the PCR reads. The sample comprises 700,000 to 950,000 distinct CDR3 sequences, under 20% of which are singletons, and approximately 5% rests with the top ten. This specimen consisted of PBMCs, mostly from graft donor cells, obtained 360 days after TCRalphabeta/CD19-depleted stem cell transplant. The receptors originated from a male patient between 5 and 17 years old who had a stem cell transplant for acute lymphoblastic leukemia, so the T cells may come from the graft donor.

The sample holds a few counts of this clonotype. This chain connects TRBV30 to TRBJ1-3; TRBD1 aligns across 11 bases. Germline CDR1 and CDR2: GTSNPN and SVGIG (reference sequence). The CDR3 loop spans 14 amino acids. The V gene end was trimmed by 8 bases and the J gene end by 1 base; junction bases not matched to a gene: 4. CDR3 bases: TGTGCCGTGGACAGGGGGCTGTCTGGAAACACCATATATTTT. It encodes CAVDRGLSGNTIYF.

This clonotype was seen more than once but under ten times. The CDR3 spells CASSSTPSSEAFF. The CDR3 nucleotides read TGTGCCAGCAGTTCCACCCCGTCATCAGAAGCTTTCTTT. V is TRBV12-3 or TRBV12-4 and J is TRBJ1-1; no clear D gene. CDR3 length: 13 residues. Trimming stripped 4 bases from V and 8 bases from J, with 14 bases between.

This clonotype was observed a few times. The CDR3, as DNA: TGTGCCAGCTCACCAACTAGCGGGACAGTCAATGAGCAGTTCTTC. Translation: CASSPTSGTVNEQFF. V is TRBV18 and J is TRBJ2-1; 10 nucleotides match TRBD2. Germline V CDR1 and CDR2: KGHSH, LQKENI. The CDR3 runs to 15 residues. J gave up 6 bases and V 2 bases, and 4 bases lay outside the gene matches.

The table lists this clonotype with a few counts. CDR3 in amino acids: CASSQVTSGREAYEQYF. The CDR3 DNA sequence: TGTGCCAGCAGCCAAGTGACTAGCGGGAGGGAGGCCTACGAGCAGTACTTC. The rearrangement links TRBV4-2 to TRBJ2-7, with 14 bases lining up with TRBD2. Trimming at V came to 1 base and at J to 2 bases, leaving 4 bases not matched to a gene. The V gene's germline CDR1 is LGHNA and CDR2 YNFKEQ. The CDR3 is 17 residues long.

This clonotype came up a few times. V gene TRBV24-1 combines with J gene TRBJ2-1; 12 nucleotides align to TRBD2. V trimming: 2 bases; J trimming: 2 bases; junction bases outside the gene matches: 3. Germline V lookup: CDR1 KGHDR, CDR2 SFDVKD. CDR3 length: 17 residues. The CDR3 DNA reads TGTGCCACCAGTGATTCGGGACTAGCGGGCACCTACAATGAGCAGTTCTTC. Protein product: CATSDSGLAGTYNEQFF.

This clonotype was seen ten or more times. The V gene is TRBV12-3 or TRBV12-4, the J gene TRBJ1-1; D ambiguous. Trimming pared 3 bases from V and 6 bases from J, leaving 5 bases between. The CDR3 spans 11 residues. CDR3 protein: CASSFGSEAFF. Here the CDR3 DNA reads TGTGCCAGCAGTTTTGGGTCTGAAGCTTTCTTT.

The chain combines TRBV10-3 with TRBJ2-3; TRBD2 aligns across 9 bases. Unmatched junction bases numbered 17, after V lost 11 bases and J lost 2 bases. CDR1 ENHRY and CDR2 SYGVKD come from the germline V gene. The CDR3 is made up of 17 amino acids. The CDR3 nucleotides are TGTGCCGCCAGACCATTAGGGCTAGCGGGAAACACAGATACGCAGTATTTT. This translates into CAARPLGLAGNTDTQYF.

This clonotype has at least ten counts. The genes are TRBV12-3 or TRBV12-4 and TRBJ2-3; a weak D match, TRBD1 (5 bases). The CDR3 consists of 13 residues. Deletions cut 6 bases from V and 6 bases from J, with 13 bases between. CDR3 loop: CASSRAGPDTQYF. The CDR3, as DNA: TGTGCCAGCAGCAGGGCCGGGCCGGATACGCAGTATTTT.

This chain joins TRBV27 and TRBJ1-4, with D maybe TRBD1 (6 bases). This CDR3 contains 15 residues. V dropped 3 bases and J dropped 5 bases, with 13 bases sitting between them. CDR1 is MNHEY and CDR2 is SMNVEV in the germline V gene (reference sequence). The CDR3 nucleotides read TGTGCCAGCAGTTTTGGGGGGCAACCGAATGAAAAACTGTTTTTT. Amino acid sequence: CASSFGGQPNEKLFF.